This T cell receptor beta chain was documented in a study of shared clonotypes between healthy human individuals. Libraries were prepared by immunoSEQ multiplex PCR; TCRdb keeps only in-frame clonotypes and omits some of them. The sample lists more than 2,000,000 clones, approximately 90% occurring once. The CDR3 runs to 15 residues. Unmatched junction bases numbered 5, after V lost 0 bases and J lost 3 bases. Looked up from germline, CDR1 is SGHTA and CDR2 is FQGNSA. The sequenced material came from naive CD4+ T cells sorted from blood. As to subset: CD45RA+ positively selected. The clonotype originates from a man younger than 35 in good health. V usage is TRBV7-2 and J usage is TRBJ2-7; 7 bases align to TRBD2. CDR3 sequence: CASSLAAGVVYEQYF. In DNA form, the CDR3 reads TGTGCCAGCAGCTTAGCCGCGGGAGTGGTCTACGAGCAGTACTTC.